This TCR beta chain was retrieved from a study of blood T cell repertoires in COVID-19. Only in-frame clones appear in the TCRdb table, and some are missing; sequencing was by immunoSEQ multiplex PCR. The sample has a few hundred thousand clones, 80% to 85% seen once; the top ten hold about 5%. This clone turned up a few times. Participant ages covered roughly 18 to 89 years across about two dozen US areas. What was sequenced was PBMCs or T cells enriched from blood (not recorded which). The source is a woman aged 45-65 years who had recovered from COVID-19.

CDR3 in DNA: TGTGCCAGCAGAGGACAGGGGGCGCTTCAGCCCCAGCATTTT. Amino acid sequence: CASRGQGALQPQHF. The V call is TRBV6-5, the J call TRBJ1-5; TRBD1 agrees at 11 bases. Trimming at V came to 6 bases and at J to 6 bases, leaving 4 bases not matched to a gene. The CDR3 covers 14 residues. CDR1 is MNHEY, CDR2 SVGAGI, per germline.